This T cell receptor beta chain was sequenced during a study of PD-L1 blockade in urothelial cancer (dated by TCRdb to about 2017). General notes on the study: Therapy was started at some point between 2014 and 2016 for all patients, and atezolizumab 1,200 mg was administered intravenously every 3 weeks. Twenty-five of 29 patients were males with bladder-origin urothelial cancer, and 18 of 29 reported a prior smoking history. An ECOG performance status of 0 or 1 was recorded for the patients, and 0 to 3 prior chemotherapy regimens had been received by the patients. Blood samples were analyzed at two time points: 3 weeks after treatment start (second dose) and 6 weeks after treatment start. Blood samples yielded a median of about 150,000 T cells and around 80,000 unique TCRs, with median clonality roughly 0.084. Somatic, immune and clinical correlates of response to PD-L1 blockade with atezolizumab in urothelial cancer were the focus of an exploratory multi-omic analysis. Pretreatment tumor samples, along with matched peripheral blood collected serially before and after atezolizumab treatment, underwent TCR sequencing. Durable clinical benefit was defined as progression-free survival longer than 6 months, and TCR features were also tested against progression-free and overall survival. In the same patients, whole exome sequencing and RNA sequencing of pretreatment tumors were performed in addition to TCR sequencing. Roughly ten patients achieved durable clinical benefit and some 21 did not. Pretreatment blood TCR-seq was available for 30 or so patients, at least one posttreatment blood collection was obtained for 24 patients, and tumor TCR-seq was available for 24 patients.

The CDR3 goes from the cysteine to the phenylalanine over 18 residues. Just CDR3 DNA is preserved here, 54 bases in frame from base 1. Germline trimming amounts to 5 bases on V and 4 bases on J, with 14 as the count of junction bases outside the gene matches. The germline V gene (reference sequence) sets CDR1 to WNHNN and CDR2 to SYGVQD. Results the study describes overall, beyond this receptor: Improved progression-free and overall survival was found to be associated with pretreatment peripheral blood TCR clonality below the median. Small sample size (n of about 30) and many exploratory analyses mean the results are intended to be hypothesis-generating. At 3 weeks after the start of treatment, tumor-associated TCR clones in peripheral blood had expanded more in patients with durable benefit (n ≈ 20, p = 0.022).

In the case of this clone: There is no known antigen for this receptor. It has no much larger one-base neighbor in the sample; base qualities were not kept.

The time point label, as the study defines it: pretreatment peripheral blood. A total of approximately 27 patients with locally advanced or metastatic urothelial carcinoma, treated at Memorial Sloan Kettering on a trial protocol, made up the cohort. Peripheral blood mononuclear cells were collected pretreatment and during treatment, at between 1 and 8 total time points per patient. The Qiagen DNeasy Blood extraction kit was used to purify genomic DNA from total PBMCs and tumor samples. PBMCs were collected pretreatment and during treatment and were isolated and stored as previously described. Synthetic TCR analog templates were spiked into each PCR to estimate absolute template abundance from read counts. The immunoSEQ assay used bias-controlled V and J gene primers to amplify TCRbeta CDR3 regions from genomic DNA. Sequencing of rearranged TCRbeta segments was done at approximately 20X coverage. The published analysis was carried out like this. Clustering was used to correct sequencing errors, and CDR3s were annotated against IMGT to assign V, D and J genes. Downstream analyses used only productive TCRbeta rearrangements and left out out-of-frame or stop-codon sequences. Clonality was calculated as one minus the Shannon entropy normalized by the log of the number of unique productive sequences. Clones differing between time points or between blood and tumor were identified using Fisher's exact test with Benjamini-Hochberg correction, with an adjusted p below 0.01 applied as the threshold. This is the immuneACCESS table as TCRdb keeps it, with only in-frame sequences that have V and J called. A part of the clones is gone; compared with another copy, unresolved V genes explain less than half, and the rest is unexplained. V, J and clone size reflect that table, while D and trimming were determined from the DNA. This sample comprises about 43,000 clones, 80% of them detected only once. The ten largest make up 16% of the sample.

The starting material was PBMCs, obtained around atezolizumab (anti-PD-L1) treatment. Recombination joined TRBV10-1 with TRBJ2-2; 9 bases in the junction line up with TRBD1. The sequence derives from a man between 60 and 75 years old with urothelial cancer. Read as DNA, the sequence is TGCGCCAGCAGTCCGGGACAGGGCGCCCTGGGTCTCACCGGGGAGCTGTTTTTT. It translates to CASSPGQGALGLTGELFF.